Listed here are 19 T cell receptor beta chains from one sample, sequenced in a study of CD8 T cells in Susac syndrome (dated by TCRdb to the late 2010s). Library creation used the immunoSEQ multiplex PCR assay. RNA was extracted using the RNeasy kit, and roughly 0.5 to 1 microgram was reverse transcribed with random hexamers. TCRdb's own reprocessing of the public reads used fastp at Q25 and MiXCR and kept productive beta chains. Identical CDR3 protein sequences are pooled into one entry, listed with their most common genes and DNA. In all, the sample holds roughly 180,000 distinct CDR3 sequences, and about 95% of those were seen once. The top ten clonotypes cover over 0.08% of the sample. Source material: CD4+ T cells from PBMCs. The receptors were gathered from a human donor in good health.

J is TRBJ2-5 and V is TRBV24-1, with a possible D match to TRBD2 (6 bases). Trimming took off 7 bases at V and 5 bases at J, with 13 bases between the two ends. Germline V lookup: CDR1 KGHDR, CDR2 SFDVKD. The CDR3 is 13 residues long. The CDR3 sequence is CATRGGGAETQYF. DNA for the CDR3: TGTGCCACCAGAGGTGGCGGGGCCGAGACCCAGTACTTC.

The chain uses TRBV24-1 and TRBJ1-5, with D tentatively TRBD1 (5 bases). Germline loops: CDR1 KGHDR, CDR2 SFDVKD. The ends were cut back, 1 base at V and 5 bases at J, with 11 bases in the middle. The CDR3 loop spans 15 amino acids. The CDR3 region is CATSDFGGIDQPQHF. CDR3 sequence (DNA): TGTGCCACCAGTGATTTTGGGGGGATCGATCAGCCCCAGCATTTT.

This chain connects TRBV27 to TRBJ2-1; D might be TRBD1 (5 bases). CDR3 length equals 17 residues. Trimming removed 4 bases from V and 7 bases from J, with 23 bases in between. The V gene's germline CDR1 is MNHEY and CDR2 SMNVEV (reference sequence). CDR3 loop: CASSSLSTNAGWNEQFF. For the CDR3, the DNA is TGTGCCAGCAGTTCCTTGTCAACTAATGCAGGGTGGAATGAGCAGTTCTTC.

V gene TRBV18 combines with J gene TRBJ2-7; D unresolved. V dropped 2 bases and J dropped 4 bases, with 9 bases sitting between them. CDR1 is KGHSH, CDR2 LQKENI, per germline. The CDR3 is 13 residues long. The CDR3 sequence is CASSPETKYEQYF. In DNA, the CDR3 is TGTGCCAGCTCACCAGAGACGAAATACGAGCAGTACTTC.

V usage is TRBV6-5 and J usage is TRBJ2-2; D possibly corresponds to TRBD2 (7 bases). The germline gives CDR1 MNHEY, CDR2 SVGAGI. V was cut by 7 bases and J by 8 bases, with 11 bases left in between. The CDR3 loop spans 12 amino acids. The CDR3 DNA reads as TGTGCCAGCACCCGGGGGGCTGGGGAGCTGTTTTTT. Amino acid sequence: CASTRGAGELFF.

This clonotype has just one count. The J gene is TRBJ1-4, the V gene TRBV23-1; possible D gene TRBD1, 5 bases. TRBV23-1 is an ORF, and what it does is uncertain. The germline V and J ends were trimmed by 3 bases and 8 bases, with 13 bases remaining between them. The CDR3 is 14 residues long. The CDR3 loop is CASSHPGLREKLFF. In DNA form, the CDR3 reads TGCGCCAGCAGTCATCCGGGGCTGCGCGAAAAACTGTTTTTT.

The CDR3 here is CASSYRAFNEQFF. CDR3 coding DNA: TGTGCCAGTAGTTACCGGGCCTTCAATGAGCAGTTCTTC. The gene calls are TRBV19 and TRBJ2-1; D is unresolved. This CDR3 spans 13 amino acids. V lost 5 bases and J lost 6, with 11 bases in between. Germline V gives CDR1 LNHDA, CDR2 SQIVND (reference sequence).

The CDR3 region has the DNA TGTGCCAGTAGTAGACAGAGCTCTGGGGCCAACGTCCTGACTTTC. This codes for CASSRQSSGANVLTF. V is TRBV19 and J is TRBJ2-6; D possibly corresponds to TRBD1 (5 bases). V gave up 4 bases and J gave up 0 bases, with 7 bases separating them. CDR3 length: 15 amino acids. Looked up from germline, CDR1 is LNHDA and CDR2 is SQIVND (reference sequence).

The rearrangement uses TRBV20-1 and TRBJ2-7, with 9 bases lining up with TRBD2. Germline V CDR1 and CDR2: DFQATT, SNEGSKA (reference sequence). The length of the CDR3 is 12 residues. The V segment lost 3 bases and the J segment 5 bases; nucleotides outside the gene matches: 2. The CDR3 coding sequence is TGCAGTGCTAGTGGACTAGCGAACGAGCAGTACTTC. Amino acids: CSASGLANEQYF.

This chain joins TRBV3-1 and TRBJ2-7; unclear D gene. V was pared by 1 base and J by 0 bases, with 7 bases between. This CDR3 contains 14 residues. Germline loops: CDR1 LGHDT, CDR2 YNNKEL (reference sequence). This CDR3 reads CASSQVSSSYEQYF. The CDR3 DNA reads as TGTGCCAGCAGCCAAGTTTCCTCCTCCTACGAGCAGTACTTC.

The chain has TRBV11-3 and TRBJ2-2; D uncertain. CDR1 is SGHNT and CDR2 is YENEEA in the germline V gene. The CDR3 covers 13 residues. Deletions cut 3 bases from V and 0 bases from J, with 2 bases between. Here the CDR3 DNA reads TGTGCCAGCAGCTTTTCGAACACCGGGGAGCTGTTTTTT. It codes for CASSFSNTGELFF.

This clonotype was observed a single time. The chain combines TRBV29-1 with TRBJ1-5; D remains unclear. The V and J ends lost 3 bases and 4 bases respectively, with 10 bases between them. The CDR3 extends over 13 amino acids. Germline V gene data show CDR1 as SQVTM and CDR2 as ANQGSEA. The CDR3 sequence: CSVDSDGNQPQHF. CDR3 DNA: TGCAGCGTTGACTCGGACGGGAATCAGCCCCAGCATTTT.

This chain connects TRBV24-1 to TRBJ2-1; tentative D call: TRBD2 (6 bases). This CDR3 region has 17 residues. The V and J ends lost 3 bases and 5 bases respectively, with 19 bases between them. Germline V gives CDR1 KGHDR, CDR2 SFDVKD. CDR3 residues: CATSDVGPGASHNEQFF. The CDR3 DNA is TGTGCCACCAGTGATGTCGGTCCGGGAGCATCCCACAATGAGCAGTTCTTC.

V gene TRBV27 combines with J gene TRBJ2-7; 10 nucleotides agree with TRBD1. CDR3 length: 14 amino acids. The germline V gene encodes CDR1 MNHEY and CDR2 SMNVEV (reference sequence). The ends lost 6 bases at V and 6 bases at J; junction bases unmatched: 8. CDR3 region: CASRLGQGYGEQYF. DNA for the CDR3: TGTGCCAGCAGACTGGGACAGGGGTACGGCGAGCAGTACTTC.

The CDR3 here is CASSDGTSGRVYEQFF. The CDR3 DNA is TGTGCCAGCAGCGACGGGACTAGCGGGAGGGTATATGAGCAGTTCTTC. V usage is TRBV9 and J usage is TRBJ2-1; 16 bases align to TRBD2. The V gene end was trimmed by 3 bases and the J gene end by 8 bases; junction bases not matched to a gene: 5. This CDR3 has 16 residues. From germline, CDR1 is SGDLS and CDR2 YYNGEE.

The chain links TRBV18 to TRBJ1-5, with 9 bases matching TRBD1. V lost 4 bases and J lost 9; bases outside the gene matches: 7. This CDR3 has 14 amino acids. Germline V gene sequence: CDR1 KGHSH, CDR2 LQKENI. Here the CDR3 DNA reads TGTGCCAGCTCACAGGGACAGGGCACGGGGCCCCAGCATTTT. Translated, it gives CASSQGQGTGPQHF.

This chain connects TRBV7-2 to TRBJ2-7, with D tentatively TRBD2 (6 bases). The CDR3 runs 14 residues. Germline values: CDR1 SGHTA, CDR2 FQGNSA. The V end was cut by 3 bases, the J end by 1 base, with 10 bases between. The DNA for the CDR3 is TGTGCCAGCAGCTTCGGGGCGGGATCCTACGAGCAGTACTTC. Its protein product is CASSFGAGSYEQYF.

This rearrangement joins TRBV27 to TRBJ2-6; weak D call: TRBD2 (5 bases). From germline, CDR1 is MNHEY and CDR2 SMNVEV (reference sequence). The CDR3 extends over 18 amino acids. Deletions cut 1 base from V and 0 bases from J, with 13 bases between. This CDR3 is CASSLYNSGSSGANVLTF. CDR3 DNA: TGTGCCAGCAGTTTATACAACAGCGGTAGCTCTGGGGCCAACGTCCTGACTTTC.

This clonotype has a single count. This chain links TRBV29-1 with TRBJ2-3, with 9 bases fitting TRBD1. The germline gives CDR1 SQVTM, CDR2 ANQGSEA. V lost 4 bases to trimming and J lost 1 base; unmatched junction nucleotides: 6. This CDR3 has 15 residues. The CDR3 nucleotides read TGCAGCGTTGGGGGACAGGGTAGGGGCACAGATACGCAGTATTTT. Translation: CSVGGQGRGTDTQYF.